This TCR beta chain derives from a study of post-analysis software for immune sequencing data. Carried by the TCR beta cDNA libraries were unique molecular identifiers. TCRdb ran MiXCR on the PCR reads and lists one entry per CDR3 protein. The sample yields over 700,000 distinct CDR3 sequences, 25% to 30% seen once. General study points: Strong co-clustering by F measure was seen for same-batch samples. The normalized Chao1 diversity of multiple sclerosis patients was significantly lower than that of controls.

Only a few counts were recorded for this clonotype. Its antigen is currently unknown. The sequenced sample was blood. This TCR came from a girl under 18 with multiple sclerosis.

CDR3 residues: CSARDWGDSSYNEQFF. DNA for the CDR3: TGCAGTGCTAGAGATTGGGGGGATAGCTCCTACAATGAGCAGTTCTTC. The chain recombines TRBV20-1 with TRBJ2-1; D is perhaps TRBD2 (6 bases). Per germline, CDR1 DFQATT and CDR2 SNEGSKA (reference sequence). The CDR3 spans 16 residues. The V end was cut by 0 bases, the J end by 0 bases, with 12 bases between.